This T cell receptor beta chain was obtained from a study of vaccination effects on CD4 cells after COVID-19. The data were produced by immunoSEQ multiplex PCR, yet TCRdb's version contains in-frame clones alone and is incomplete. This table holds approximately 74,000 clones, around four fifths found once. Germline CDR1 KGHDR, CDR2 SFDVKD. This CDR3 comprises 15 residues. The V end was cut by 4 bases, the J end by 1 base, with 12 bases between. Details on this clone: Antigen specificity is unknown.

Antigen-specific CD4+ T cells expanded by the ViraFEST assay with viral peptide pools were then sequenced. It was after approximately 11 days of culture that CD4+ T cells were isolated. Participants got two doses of BNT162b2 or mRNA-1273 vaccine. J is TRBJ2-5 and V is TRBV24-1; D remains unclear. The source material was CD4+ T cells from PBMCs cultured with HCoV-OC43 spike peptides, sampled after COVID-19 vaccination. Subset described: HCoV-OC43 spike overlapping peptide pool stimulation. This TCR was sampled from a human donor who received a COVID-19 vaccine. Here the CDR3 reads CATSDPGGSQETQYF. The CDR3 DNA sequence: TGTGCCACCAGTGACCCCGGCGGTAGCCAAGAGACCCAGTACTTC.